The clone carrying this TCR beta chain was seen many times. The target antigen is unknown. The sample belongs to a study of early T cells in non-severe SARS-CoV-2 infection. Study at large: Alpha and beta chains were unpaired, from unsorted whole-blood bulk RNA.

Individual cDNA molecules were tagged with unique molecular identifiers, the study reported. TCRdb used MiXCR to reprocess the 5' RACE reads, holding one entry per CDR3 protein. The sample carries around 50,000 distinct CDR3 sequences, roughly 5.3% recorded once. Whole-study findings and limits: Matching results from VDJdb favored anti-spike CD8 responses, leaving private and CD4 specificities undetected.

This TCR was recovered from an adult who was a healthcare worker with PCR-confirmed SARS-CoV-2 infection or an uninfected control (not recorded which). The sequencing sample was made of whole blood.

CDR3 coding DNA: TGCGCCAGCGGACTAGCGCCCTACAATGAGCAGTTCTTC. Translated, it gives CASGLAPYNEQFF. The V and J genes are TRBV5-1 and TRBJ2-1; TRBD2 agrees at 9 bases. Trimming at V came to 7 bases and at J to 2 bases, leaving 1 base not matched to a gene. CDR1 and CDR2 (germline): SGHRS, YFSETQ. The CDR3 has 13 residues.